The TCR beta chain described here comes from a study of blood T cell repertoires in COVID-19. Study-wide background: Whether acute or convalescent, the COVID-19 samples came from the United States, Italy and Spain.

This clone was picked up a small number of times. How the authors handled the data: Scientists estimated how many nucleated cells there were by amplifying reference gene primers. TCRdb's copy holds only in-frame clones and misses some; the assay was immunoSEQ multiplex PCR. D and trimming come from the DNA, and the V and J calls and clone size come from that table. The data show about 110,000 clones, roughly 90% seen once. Sequenced material: peripheral blood. The TCR comes from a man in his forties or fifties with active or convalescent COVID-19.

The DNA of the CDR3 is TGTGCCAGCAGCTCCCAAAGGGGTCAGCCCCAGCATTTT. This translates into CASSSQRGQPQHF. V usage is TRBV7-2 and J usage is TRBJ1-5; possible D gene TRBD1, 5 bases. The CDR3 totals 13 residues. The germline V and J ends were trimmed by 4 bases and 6 bases, with 10 bases remaining between them. Germline CDR1 SGHTA, CDR2 FQGNSA. The full variable domain, completed using reference TRBV7-2 and TRBJ1-5, is GAGVSQSPSNKVTEKGKDVELRCDPISGHTALYWYRQSLGQGLEFLIYFQGNSAPDKSGLPSDRFSAERTGGSVSTLTIQRTQQEDSAVYLCASSSQRGQPQHFGDGTRLSIL.